Listed below are T cell receptor beta chains from one sample, sequenced in a study of radiotherapy plus CTLA-4 blockade in lung cancer. The data were produced by immunoSEQ multiplex PCR, yet TCRdb's version contains in-frame clones alone and is incomplete. The profile shows roughly 130,000 clones, 85% to 90% of them singletons. Sequences were derived from peripheral blood, sampled from a patient treated with radiotherapy plus ipilimumab. The receptors shown here come from a human donor with non-small cell lung cancer that progressed on radiotherapy plus ipilimumab. CDR3s include the opening cysteine and the closing phenylalanine or tryptophan. The order of the fields is CDR3 DNA, CDR3 protein, CDR3 length, D gene, clone size, V gene, J gene. The D gene is left open where the match is weak. Rows give clone size only sometimes, using once, few, many, or a class for an expanded clone.

TGTGCCAGTAGTACTCAGGACAGACCCTCTGGGGCCAACGTCCTGACTTTC,CASSTQDRPSGANVLTF,17,NA,NA,TRBV19,TRBJ2-6
TGTGCCAGCACCTTTACCGGGACAGATGGCTACACCTTC,CASTFTGTDGYTF,13,TRBD1,NA,TRBV7-9,TRBJ1-2
TGTGCCAGCAGACAGACGGGACGGAAACAGACCCAGTACTTC,CASRQTGRKQTQYF,14,NA,NA,TRBV11-3,TRBJ2-5
TGTGCCAGCAGTGGTCTGGCGGGAGGACCGTCAGATACGCAGTATTTT,CASSGLAGGPSDTQYF,16,TRBD2,NA,TRBV6-1,TRBJ2-3
TGTGCCAGCAGCCCAGGGACTTTCGAAGCTTTCTTT,CASSPGTFEAFF,12,NA,once,TRBV11-3,TRBJ1-1
TGTGCCAGCTCAGCGGGACGGATCTCCTACGAGCAGTACTTC,CASSAGRISYEQYF,14,NA,NA,TRBV18,TRBJ2-7
TGTGCCAGCAGCTCTAGCGGGAGGGTAACCGGGGAGCTGTTTTTT,CASSSSGRVTGELFF,15,TRBD2,NA,TRBV5-6,TRBJ2-2
TGTGCCACCAGGAGGACAGGGGTGAACACTGAAGCTTTCTTT,CATRRTGVNTEAFF,14,TRBD1,NA,TRBV15,TRBJ1-1
TGCGCCAGCAGCTTGACAGGACTTATCTCCTACGAGCAGTACTTC,CASSLTGLISYEQYF,15,NA,NA,TRBV5-1,TRBJ2-7
TGCGCCAGCAGCTTGGGGTCAAACACTGAAGCTTTCTTT,CASSLGSNTEAFF,13,NA,NA,TRBV5-1,TRBJ1-1
TGTGCCAGCAGTGAAGCTGCGAGTGGACAAAACTATGGCTACACCTTC,CASSEAASGQNYGYTF,16,NA,once,TRBV6-1,TRBJ1-2
TGTGCCAGCAGTTTATCGGGCAGAGGGGATCCCTACAATGAGCAGTTCTTC,CASSLSGRGDPYNEQFF,17,NA,NA,TRBV27,TRBJ2-1
TGTGCCAGCAGCTTGGGGGACAGGAGCTATGGCTACACCTTC,CASSLGDRSYGYTF,14,TRBD1,NA,TRBV5-8,TRBJ1-2
TGCGCCAGCAGCCAGGGGCCCCTGATGGTGCAGTACTTC,CASSQGPLMVQYF,13,NA,NA,TRBV4-1,TRBJ2-7
TGTTTCCCAGCGGGGGAAATGAACACTGAAGCTTTCTTT,CFPAGEMNTEAFF,13,NA,NA,TRBV7-3,TRBJ1-1
TGTGCCAGCAGCTTAGGTGGGAGACCTAGCACAGATACGCAGTATTTT,CASSLGGRPSTDTQYF,16,NA,NA,TRBV7-6,TRBJ2-3
TGTGCCAGCAGGCCCGACAGGGCCCCCTACGAGCAGTACTTC,CASRPDRAPYEQYF,14,TRBD1,NA,TRBV6-5,TRBJ2-7
TGTGCTAGTGGTTTGGCGACAGGAACGAACACTGAAGCTTTCTTT,CASGLATGTNTEAFF,15,NA,NA,TRBV12-5,TRBJ1-1
TGTGCCAGCAGCTTAGACGGGACAGTAAGAGAGCAGTACTTC,CASSLDGTVREQYF,14,TRBD1,NA,TRBV7-6,TRBJ2-7
TGTGCCAGTAAGACTAGCGGTCCCTACAATGAGCAGTTCTTC,CASKTSGPYNEQFF,14,TRBD2,NA,TRBV11-3,TRBJ2-1
TGTGCCAGCAGCTTGGCTCAACCGCCGGGGTACGAGCAGTACTTC,CASSLAQPPGYEQYF,15,NA,NA,TRBV5-5,TRBJ2-7
TGTGCCAGCAACGACCTAGCGGTACACTCCTACGAGCAGTACTTC,CASNDLAVHSYEQYF,15,TRBD2,once,TRBV11-3,TRBJ2-7
TGTGCCAGCAGTTCGACGGTACAGGGGTTTTACGAGCAGTACTTC,CASSSTVQGFYEQYF,15,TRBD1,NA,TRBV6-5,TRBJ2-7
TGTGCCAGCAGCAAGCGGACAGGGGGAGGGCAGCCCCAGCATTTT,CASSKRTGGGQPQHF,15,TRBD1,NA,TRBV5-6,TRBJ1-5
TGCGCCAGCAGCTTCGGTGGGGGAACCTACGAGCAGTACTTC,CASSFGGGTYEQYF,14,NA,NA,TRBV5-1,TRBJ2-7
TGTGCCAGCAGCCTATCCGGACTAGGACTAGGTTCAGATACGCAGTATTTT,CASSLSGLGLGSDTQYF,17,TRBD2,NA,TRBV9,TRBJ2-3
TGTGCCAGCAGCATAGCGGTGGGGGGTTCCAATGAGCAGTTCTTC,CASSIAVGGSNEQFF,15,NA,NA,TRBV11-2,TRBJ2-1
TGTGCCAGCAGCTTCCAGGGCCGGCCCGGGGAGCTGTTTTTT,CASSFQGRPGELFF,14,NA,NA,TRBV5-4,TRBJ2-2
TGTGCCAGCAGCGTCAAGGTGGGAAACACCATATATTTT,CASSVKVGNTIYF,13,NA,NA,TRBV2,TRBJ1-3
TGTGCCAGCAGCACCCGGACAGGGGCTATGAACACTGAAGCTTTCTTT,CASSTRTGAMNTEAFF,16,TRBD1,NA,TRBV7-2,TRBJ1-1
TGCGCCAGCAGGCAGGGAGATGGTTGGACCCAGTACTTC,CASRQGDGWTQYF,13,NA,NA,TRBV5-1,TRBJ2-5
TGTGCCAGCAGCTTAAACAGACTGGTATCCACCGGGGAGCTGTTTTTT,CASSLNRLVSTGELFF,16,NA,NA,TRBV7-3,TRBJ2-2
TGTGCCAGCAGTGACGACCCCTGGGGTTTCCACGGGACAGAGAAACCGTATAGCAATCAGCCCCAGCATTTT,CASSDDPWGFHGTEKPYSNQPQHF,24,TRBD1,NA,TRBV6-4,TRBJ1-5
TGCGCCAGCAGCTTCGTGGTCGGCTCCTACGAGCAGTACTTC,CASSFVVGSYEQYF,14,NA,NA,TRBV5-1,TRBJ2-7
TGTGCCAGCAGCTTATCTTGGGGGGCGGATACGCAGTATTTT,CASSLSWGADTQYF,14,NA,NA,TRBV7-8,TRBJ2-3
TGTGCCAGCAGCCCCCTCCCCGGGGCGGCAACTAATGAAAAACTGTTTTTT,CASSPLPGAATNEKLFF,17,NA,NA,TRBV7-2,TRBJ1-4
TGTGCCAGCAGCCTCCTACCCCCCCGGGCGGCTAGCACAGATACGCAGTATTTT,CASSLLPPRAASTDTQYF,18,NA,NA,TRBV7-3,TRBJ2-3
TGTGCCAGCAGTTACTCGGCAGGGAGAAACACAGATACGCAGTATTTT,CASSYSAGRNTDTQYF,16,NA,NA,TRBV6-5,TRBJ2-3
TGTGCCAGCAGTGAGGGCAGGGCACAGGGCACTGAAGCTTTCTTT,CASSEGRAQGTEAFF,15,NA,NA,TRBV2,TRBJ1-1
TGTGCCAGCAGCTTTGGTAGCGCCTCTGGAAACACCATATATTTT,CASSFGSASGNTIYF,15,NA,NA,TRBV7-2,TRBJ1-3
TGTGCCAGCAGCCTTACCCTAGCGGACACAGATACGCAGTATTTT,CASSLTLADTDTQYF,15,TRBD2,NA,TRBV2,TRBJ2-3
TGTGCCAGCAGCGAAATAGCGGGAGCCCCCTACGAGCAGTACTTC,CASSEIAGAPYEQYF,15,TRBD2,NA,TRBV6-5,TRBJ2-7
TGTGCCAGCAGTGATATGCCCAATGAGCAGTTCTTC,CASSDMPNEQFF,12,NA,NA,TRBV6-5,TRBJ2-1
TGTGCCAGCACCCCATCAGGAGCCTACAATGAGCAGTTCTTC,CASTPSGAYNEQFF,14,NA,once,TRBV6-6,TRBJ2-1
TGTGCCAGCAGCTTAGTATCCGGGGGGGAGACCCAGTACTTC,CASSLVSGGETQYF,14,TRBD2,NA,TRBV7-6,TRBJ2-5